This T cell receptor beta chain came from a study of Graves' ophthalmopathy and Graves' hyperthyroidism. Study details: Before any treatment was given, at initial diagnosis, peripheral blood was collected.

The germline CDR1 and CDR2 sequences are SGDLS and YYNGEE. The CDR3 spans 15 residues. V was cut by 4 bases and J by 5 bases, with 15 bases left in between. This clonotype was seen at least ten times. RNA transcripts were the template, and TCR beta CDR3 regions were amplified from them. Investigators did first-round RT-PCR with HTBI primers, then second-round multiplex PCR. TCRdb fed the multiplex PCR reads into MiXCR, producing one record per CDR3 protein. The data show about 220,000 distinct CDR3 sequences, roughly 21% seen once. This TCR derives from a woman aged 50 to 60 with Graves' ophthalmopathy. This sequence joins TRBV9 and TRBJ2-2; D perhaps matches TRBD2 (5 bases). The sequencing input was peripheral blood. The CDR3 bases are TGTGCCAGCAGCACCCGGGATCCCGATACCGGGGAGCTGTTTTTT. Encoded protein: CASSTRDPDTGELFF.